This TCR beta chain came from a study of siplizumab effects on memory and regulatory T cells. Concerning this clone: Its antigen remains unknown.

Findings and limits, study-wide: Suppressive capability of dividing Tregs from siplizumab cultures went unverified. The mean Treg-derived percentage of mappable alloreactive CD4+ clones was 65% to 75% with siplizumab compared with approximately 30% in controls. Just a small share of alloreactive clones was traced back to unstimulated subsets.

Assays examined about 100,000 TCR templates per sample. Profiling relied on immunoSEQ multiplex PCR, and the TCRdb table lists in-frame clones only, not all of them. The sample holds 65,000 to 85,000 clones, just over 90% seen once. After removal of 3 bases from V and 5 bases from J, the junction contained 7 bases not matched to a gene. The CDR3 extends over 15 amino acids. Germline V gene lookup returns CDR1 SGHAT and CDR2 FQNNGV. J is TRBJ2-3 and V is TRBV11-2; 8 positions agree with TRBD2. This receptor was obtained from a human donor in good health. The specimen was CD8+ T cells sorted from blood. The CDR3 is CASSFAGGQGDTQYF. The CDR3 DNA follows: TGTGCCAGCAGCTTTGCGGGGGGCCAGGGAGATACGCAGTATTTT. Using reference TRBV11-2 and TRBJ2-3 for the parts outside the CDR3, the full variable domain is EAGVAQSPRYKIIEKRQSVAFWCNPISGHATLYWYQQILGQGPKLLIQFQNNGVVDDSQLPKDRFSAERLKGVDSTLKIQPAKLEDSAVYLCASSFAGGQGDTQYFGPGTRLTVL.